The 15 T cell receptor beta chains below come from one sample, sequenced in a study of identical twins' blood T cells. TCRdb re-called the 5' RACE reads with MiXCR, one entry per CDR3 protein. The sample holds hundreds of thousands of distinct CDR3 sequences, about 28% seen once. The sample taken for sequencing was PBMCs. All receptors come from a woman aged 18 to 49 in good health.

This clonotype appeared a few times. V usage is TRBV6-2 or TRBV6-3 and J usage is TRBJ2-5; 13 bases match TRBD2. This CDR3 has 16 residues. The ends lost 6 bases at V and 6 bases at J; junction bases unmatched: 10. Germline V CDR1 and CDR2: MNHEY, SVGEGT. CDR3 DNA sequence: TGTGCCAGCAGACCCTCCGGGACTAGCGGGAAAAAGACCCAGTACTTC. This translates into CASRPSGTSGKKTQYF.

This sequence joins TRBV2 and TRBJ2-5; D is unclear. The CDR3 has 11 amino acids. In germline, CDR1 is SNHLY, CDR2 FYNNEI. V lost 3 bases and J 8 bases, leaving 7 bases between the germline ends. As DNA, the CDR3 is TGTGCCAGCAGTGAGTCCGGAACCCAGTACTTC. This codes for CASSESGTQYF.

This clonotype has a handful of counts. DNA of the CDR3: TGTGCCAGTAGTTCTCGCGGGGGGCGTTATGGCTACACCTTC. Amino acids: CASSSRGGRYGYTF. The chain couples TRBV19 to TRBJ1-2, with D possibly being TRBD1 (6 bases). Germline V gives CDR1 LNHDA, CDR2 SQIVND (reference sequence). V was cut by 5 bases and J by 5 bases, with 15 bases left in between. This CDR3 comprises 14 residues.

The chain is built from TRBV5-1 and TRBJ2-1; 7 nucleotides match TRBD2. Looked up from germline, CDR1 is SGHRS and CDR2 is YFSETQ. The V gene end was trimmed by 4 bases and the J gene end by 10 bases; junction bases not matched to a gene: 8. The CDR3 totals 13 residues. The CDR3: CASSLGGSLEQFF. The DNA for the CDR3 is TGCGCCAGCAGCCTGGGGGGGAGTCTAGAGCAGTTCTTC.

In its sample, this clonotype was seen a few times. This may be a read error, as it is one base from a much larger clone. The rearrangement links TRBV6-4 to TRBJ2-1, with 12 bases aligning to TRBD2. There are 15 residues in the CDR3. Germline V gene sequence: CDR1 MRHNA, CDR2 SNTAGT. The CDR3 spells CAGSPTSGSYNEQFF. CDR3 DNA: TGTGCCGGCAGCCCGACTAGCGGGAGTTACAATGAGCAGTTCTTC.

The J gene is TRBJ1-1, the V gene TRBV7-9; D unresolved. Germline values: CDR1 SEHNR, CDR2 FQNEAQ (reference sequence). CDR3 size: 16 residues. Deletions cut 5 bases from V and 6 bases from J, with 22 bases between. The CDR3 nucleotides read TGTGCCAGCAGCCCACGTTTAGGTTTCAGTTCGGCTGAAGCTTTCTTT. This gives the protein CASSPRLGFSSAEAFF.

This clonotype was observed a few times. The chain couples TRBV6-5 to TRBJ2-3; D is perhaps TRBD1 (6 bases). Trimming shortened V by 4 bases and J by 0 bases, and 8 bases separated the two germline ends. CDR3 size: 14 residues. From germline, CDR1 is MNHEY and CDR2 SVGAGI. CDR3 DNA sequence: TGTGCCAGCAGTTTTGGACAGAGCACAGATACGCAGTATTTT. It specifies CASSFGQSTDTQYF.

The chain links TRBV7-2 to TRBJ2-2; TRBD2 might be the D (6 bases). V was shortened by 3 bases and J by 2 bases, with 10 bases between the two germline ends. Germline V gene lookup returns CDR1 SGHTA and CDR2 FQGNSA. The CDR3 has 15 amino acids. The CDR3 is CASSFIAANTGELFF. The CDR3 DNA reads as TGTGCCAGCAGCTTCATAGCGGCAAACACCGGGGAGCTGTTTTTT.

This chain connects TRBV7-9 to TRBJ1-5; 9 bases match TRBD1. Germline CDR1 is SEHNR and CDR2 is FQNEAQ (reference sequence). The CDR3 length is 14 residues. V lost 5 bases to trimming and J lost 5 bases; unmatched junction nucleotides: 4. The DNA for the CDR3 is TGTGCCAGCAGCGTCGACAGGGGGTATCAGCCCCAGCATTTT. Its protein product is CASSVDRGYQPQHF.

This chain links TRBV5-5 with TRBJ2-2; 12 positions agree with TRBD2. The germline CDR1 and CDR2 sequences are SGHKS and YYEKEE (reference sequence). The V and J ends lost 4 bases and 5 bases, in that order; junction bases with no gene match: 3. The CDR3 is made up of 15 amino acids. In DNA form, the CDR3 reads TGTGCCAGCAGCGTACTAGCGGGGGGAACCGGGGAGCTGTTTTTT. Residues: CASSVLAGGTGELFF.

The chain carries TRBV7-9 and TRBJ1-2; no firm D call. V gave up 0 bases and J gave up 6 bases, with 11 bases separating them. Germline V gene sequence: CDR1 SEHNR, CDR2 FQNEAQ (reference sequence). The CDR3 totals 14 residues. Here the CDR3 reads CASSLATGSDGYTF. The CDR3 nucleotides are TGTGCCAGCAGCTTAGCGACGGGTAGCGATGGCTACACCTTC. Together with reference TRBV7-9 and TRBJ1-2, the CDR3 gives the full variable domain: DTGVSQNPRHKITKRGQNVTFRCDPISEHNRLYWYRQTLGQGPEFLTYFQNEAQLEKSRLLSDRFSAERPKGSFSTLEIQRTEQGDSAMYLCASSLATGSDGYTFGSGTRLTVV.

The genes are TRBV15 and TRBJ2-1; D remains ambiguous. The V end was cut by 0 bases, the J end by 0 bases, with 9 bases between. The CDR3 sequence is 16 residues long. CDR1 and CDR2 (germline): LNHNV, YYDKDF (reference sequence). In DNA form, the CDR3 reads TGTGCCACCAGCAGAGATCGGCAGAGCTCCTACAATGAGCAGTTCTTC. Residues: CATSRDRQSSYNEQFF.

The genes are TRBV12-3 or TRBV12-4 and TRBJ2-3; D may match TRBD1 or TRBD2 (5 bases each). V lost 8 bases to trimming and J lost 2 bases, with 20 bases between them. This CDR3 comprises 16 residues. The CDR3 bases are TGTGCCAGCCACCCGGGGCAGGGTCGGGTCACAGATACGCAGTATTTT. This gives the protein CASHPGQGRVTDTQYF.

This sequence joins TRBV14 and TRBJ2-2; 7 bases are shared with TRBD2. Germline-derived CDR1 and CDR2 are SGHDN and FVKESK. The J segment lost 3 bases and the V segment lost 4 bases, leaving 5 bases of the junction unmatched. The CDR3 extends over 15 amino acids. The CDR3: CASSRRGLYTGELFF. CDR3 nucleotides: TGTGCCAGCAGCCGACGGGGACTATACACCGGGGAGCTGTTTTTT.

The rearrangement uses TRBV20-1 and TRBJ2-7, with TRBD2 matching over 13 bases. Germline CDR1 is DFQATT and CDR2 is SNEGSKA (reference sequence). Trimming cost V 2 bases and J 4 bases; bases outside gene matches: 8. This CDR3 has 16 amino acids. CDR3 region: CSARTEGTSGKYEQYF. The CDR3 nucleotides are TGCAGTGCTAGAACCGAGGGGACTAGCGGGAAATACGAGCAGTACTTC.